Sequencing of this TCR beta chain was carried out in a study of identifying expanded T cells in peripheral blood. TCRdb's table, derived via immunoSEQ multiplex PCR, lists solely in-frame clones and lacks some. Counted here are fewer than 65,000 clones, about 90% occurring once; the ten biggest clones make up roughly 4.8%. CDR1 and CDR2 (germline): SGHDT, YYEEEE. V was shortened by 2 bases and J by 3 bases, with 15 bases between the two germline ends. The CDR3 length is 16 residues. Sequenced material: blood. The clonotype comes from a person aged 18 to 70 in good health. J is TRBJ2-1 and V is TRBV5-6, with D perhaps TRBD2 (5 bases). The CDR3 DNA sequence: TGTGCCAGCAGCTTAGGACTGCGTCTGGACTACAATGAGCAGTTCTTC. It encodes CASSLGLRLDYNEQFF.